The clone carrying this TCR beta chain was counted many times. Germline CDR1 SNHLY, CDR2 FYNNEI. Trimming cost V 3 bases and J 1 base, with 11 bases left between them. The CDR3 is 15 residues long. Full-length variable regions came from constant-region reverse primers plus semi-nested Nested Universal Primer A PCR. From the 5' RACE reads, TCRdb called clonotypes with MiXCR, one entry per CDR3 protein. The data show roughly 50,000 distinct CDR3 sequences, roughly 17% seen once. This receptor was identified in a female donor with breast cancer. This chain joins TRBV2 and TRBJ2-3, with no clear D. Sample: naive CD4+ T cells sorted from blood. Specified subset: naive CD4+ T cells, CD4+CD45RA+CD25-. CDR3 sequence reads: CASSELVVGTDTQYF. CDR3 nucleotides: TGTGCCAGCAGTGAGTTGGTAGTCGGCACAGATACGCAGTATTTT.